Listed here is a single T cell receptor beta chain. Every subset had its genomic DNA shared out evenly among several immunoSEQ plates. Using immunoSEQ multiplex PCR, the repertoire was profiled, and TCRdb retains in-frame clones only, with some absent. The sample yields more than 2 million clones, over 85% seen once. Naive-designated CD8 cells lacked CD45RO, were positively enriched for CCR7, and omitted terminally differentiated effector memory CD45RA+ cells. The V gene's germline CDR1 is SNHLY and CDR2 FYNNEI. CDR3 length: 16 residues. Trimming removed 10 bases from V and 4 bases from J; junction bases left unmatched: 11. The data originate from a study of shared clonotypes between healthy human individuals.

V is TRBV2 and J is TRBJ2-2; TRBD2 matches 11 bases. The sequencing sample was made of naive CD8+ T cells from PBMCs. This TCR came from a young man in good health. Some clones in this sample may be carry-over from other donors' samples. CDR3 sequence (DNA): TGTGCCATCCAGGGGACTAGCGGAGAACCCACCGGGGAGCTGTTTTTT. It yields the protein CAIQGTSGEPTGELFF.